This T cell receptor beta chain is drawn from a study of blood T cell repertoires in COVID-19. Study details: Both acute and convalescent COVID-19 samples were obtained from the United States, Italy and Spain. Sources were T cells, B-cell-depleted T cells, or PBMCs; the material itself was cDNA or gDNA.

Original processing notes: Reference gene primers were amplified, and this amplification served to estimate nucleated cell counts. The assay was immunoSEQ multiplex PCR, and TCRdb's table has in-frame clones only and misses some. V, J and clone size were drawn from that table, and D and trimming were deduced from the DNA. The repertoire has some 160,000 clones, about 88% of them found once; the top ten carry about 2.1%. This CDR3 spans 17 amino acids. Germline values: CDR1 MGHRA, CDR2 YSYEKL. The V and J ends lost 0 bases and 5 bases, in that order; junction bases with no gene match: 9. The source of this sequence is a man aged 50 or older who had recovered from COVID-19. Sequencing was done on a sample of peripheral blood. V usage is TRBV4-1 and J usage is TRBJ2-3; 9 nucleotides agree with TRBD2. The CDR3 DNA reads TGCGCCAGCAGCCAAGATGCAGTAGCGGGAGCTCGAGATACGCAGTATTTT. Amino acids: CASSQDAVAGARDTQYF.